This TCR beta chain comes out of a study of blood T cell repertoires in COVID-19. Study in general: The samples span acute and convalescent COVID-19 from the United States, Italy and Spain.

The table lists this clone with many counts. This table comes from immunoSEQ multiplex PCR, and its TCRdb copy is limited to in-frame clones, with some not included. The repertoire holds 230,000 or so clones, with about 86% as singletons. The V gene's germline CDR1 is MNHEY and CDR2 SMNVEV (reference sequence). The length of the CDR3 is 16 residues. Trimming shortened V by 0 bases and J by 6 bases, and 15 bases separated the two germline ends. Sequenced material: PBMCs or T cells enriched from blood (not recorded which). This clonotype was obtained from a woman between 45 and 60 years old with acute COVID-19. This chain uses TRBV27 with TRBJ1-5, with TRBD1 as a possible D gene (5 bases). CDR3 sequence reads: CASSLSLQDLGQPQHF. The DNA for the CDR3 is TGTGCCAGCAGTTTATCGTTACAGGACCTTGGTCAGCCCCAGCATTTT.